This TCR beta chain was documented in a study of PD-L1 blockade in urothelial cancer. V trimming: 5 bases; J trimming: 3 bases; junction bases outside the gene matches: 4. Germline V lookup: CDR1 SGHTA, CDR2 FQGTGA. This CDR3 comprises 15 residues. Time point denoted: peripheral blood 6 weeks after treatment start. Remarks on this clone: No antigen is known for it.

Sequencing used immunoSEQ multiplex PCR; TCRdb keeps in-frame clones, though not all of them. The data hold under 85,000 clones, with more than 85% observed a single time. General study results and limits: By 3 weeks, tumor-associated blood clones had expanded more in durable-benefit patients.

Sequences were derived from PBMCs, sampled around atezolizumab (anti-PD-L1) treatment. The source is a woman of 80 years or more with urothelial cancer. The chain uses TRBV7-3 and TRBJ2-1; 10 bases fit TRBD2. The CDR3 region has the DNA TGTGCCAGCAGCCCGGCTAGCGGGAGCTACAATGAGCAGTTCTTC. Protein sequence: CASSPASGSYNEQFF.